This T cell receptor (beta chain) appears in the sequencing data of a study of T cell repertoires in cytomegalovirus infection. Background on the study: Public signatures in TCR beta pointed to CMV infection and matching HLA type.

TCRdb processed the reads anew with MiXCR; each CDR3 protein has one entry. The repertoire includes some 700,000 distinct CDR3 sequences, roughly 36% of them detected once, and 2.8% sits in the top ten. Concerning this clonotype: The antigen remains unidentified.

Overall study findings and caveats: Summed frequency of public TCR beta families distinguished CMV carriers with the relevant HLA. HLA-C-restricted TCR beta clonotypes specific for CMV led the ex vivo response.

This CDR3 has 15 amino acids. V lost 6 bases and J lost 8, with 20 bases in between. Germline CDR1 and CDR2: MNHEY and SMNVEV (reference sequence). The chain uses TRBV27 and TRBJ2-1; D is unclear. Sequencing was performed on PBMCs. This sequence was found in a human donor in good health (CMV status not recorded). Some clones in this sample may be carry-over from other donors' samples. This CDR3 is CASSPVVRFRDEQFF. The CDR3 DNA reads TGTGCCAGCAGCCCCGTGGTAAGGTTTCGGGATGAGCAGTTCTTC.